What follows describes a single T cell receptor (beta chain). The sample comes from a study of shared clonotypes between healthy human individuals. The CDR3 covers 17 residues. Germline CDR1 MNHEY, CDR2 SMNVEV (reference sequence). Between the trimmed V and J ends, which lost 2 bases and 0 bases, there was a span of 11 bases. Clones were read by immunoSEQ multiplex PCR, and TCRdb kept only the in-frame ones, dropping some. Of 2.5 million or so clones listed, around nine tenths are singletons. Sequencing used naive CD4+ T cells sorted from blood. The subset here: CD45RA+ positively selected. The TCR was taken from a man aged 18 to 35 in good health. The chain employs TRBV27 and TRBJ2-6; D uncertain. The DNA for the CDR3 is TGTGCCAGCAGTTTACATGGGAAAAGCTCTGGGGCCAACGTCCTGACTTTC. Translation gives CASSLHGKSSGANVLTF.